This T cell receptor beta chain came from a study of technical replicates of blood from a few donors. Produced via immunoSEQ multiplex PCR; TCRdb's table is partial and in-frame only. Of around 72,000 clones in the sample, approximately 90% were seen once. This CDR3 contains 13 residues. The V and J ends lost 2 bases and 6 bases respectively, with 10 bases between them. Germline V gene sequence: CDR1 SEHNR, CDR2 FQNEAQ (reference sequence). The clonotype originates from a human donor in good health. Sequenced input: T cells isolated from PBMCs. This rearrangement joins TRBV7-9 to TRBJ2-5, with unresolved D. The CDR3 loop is CASSLTEAQTQYF. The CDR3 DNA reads TGTGCCAGCAGCTTAACAGAAGCCCAGACCCAGTACTTC.